This T cell receptor (beta chain) emerged from a study of T cell responses to AZD1222 COVID-19 vaccine. This clone was found a few times. The germline gives CDR1 SQVTM, CDR2 ANQGSEA. V gave up 5 bases and J gave up 8 bases; unmatched junction bases: 7. The CDR3 contains 13 residues. This table comes from immunoSEQ multiplex PCR, and its TCRdb copy is limited to in-frame clones, with some not included. The sample records some 150,000 clones, 70% to 90% being singletons. Here the sequenced sample was peripheral blood, taken 28 days after the second AZD1222 dose. The V gene is TRBV29-1, the J gene TRBJ1-4; 8 bases are a match to TRBD1. This clonotype originated in an adult who received the AZD1222 COVID-19 vaccine. The CDR3 here is CSVRTGSGEKLFF. The CDR3, as DNA: TGCAGCGTTCGGACAGGGAGTGGGGAAAAACTGTTTTTT.